Following are 4 T cell receptor beta chains from one sample sequenced in a study of immune evolution from preneoplasia to lung adenocarcinoma. Some clones are missing from TCRdb's copy, which holds only in-frame ones; the method was immunoSEQ multiplex PCR. Of approximately 4,100 clones in the sample, 75% to 85% are singletons; the top ten hold around 3.1%. Sequencing was carried out using FFPE minimally invasive lung adenocarcinoma tissue. The receptors originated from a person between 55 and 69 years old with lung adenocarcinoma.

This clone was detected only once. J is TRBJ2-5 and V is TRBV10-2; no reliable D call. TRBJ2-7 explains the end of the DNA better; the J call may be wrong. The CDR3 is made up of 15 amino acids. Germline V CDR1 and CDR2: WSHSY, SAAADI. The CDR3 sequence: CASSESPRVGYEQYF. In DNA, the CDR3 is TGCGCCAGCAGTGAGTCCCCAAGGGTCGGGTACGAGCAGTACTTC.

The V and J genes are TRBV10-3 and TRBJ1-2; 12 bases fit TRBD1. Germline V gives CDR1 ENHRY, CDR2 SYGVKD. The CDR3 is 15 amino acids. Trimming removed 6 bases from V and 6 bases from J; junction bases left unmatched: 8. The CDR3 spells CAIRPPGQGANGYTF. CDR3 DNA sequence: TGTGCCATCAGGCCACCGGGACAGGGGGCGAATGGCTACACCTTC.

The chain uses TRBV5-6 and TRBJ2-5, with TRBD2 matching over 12 bases. The germline CDR1 and CDR2 sequences are SGHDT and YYEEEE. The CDR3 totals 15 residues. Trimming took 4 bases from V and 2 from J; bases not matched to a gene: 3. The CDR3 loop is CASSRTSGIQETQYF. The CDR3 DNA reads as TGTGCCAGCAGCAGGACTAGCGGGATACAAGAGACCCAGTACTTC.

Note on this clone: One junction end disagrees with the germline gene, perhaps due to a read error. The chain's CDR3 is CSVGRDRGQGTQYF. CDR3 DNA: TGCAGCGTGGGGCGGGACAGGGGGCAAGGGACCCAGTACTTC. This sequence joins TRBV29-1 and TRBJ2-5; 12 bases agree with TRBD1. Germline loops: CDR1 SQVTM, CDR2 ANQGSEA. The CDR3 loop spans 14 amino acids.